This record concerns one T cell receptor beta chain sequence. The specificity of this receptor is unknown. One base away there is no much larger clone; base qualities are not given. V gives up 3 bases and J gives up 5 bases, and the segment between their germline ends measures 12 bases. CDR1 and CDR2 (LNHDA, SQIVND) derive from the germline V gene (reference sequence). Its CDR3 holds 14 amino acids, cysteine through phenylalanine. Of all the DNA, just the CDR3 is kept, 42 bases in frame from base 1. This entry belongs to a study of human T cells and chemical hapten exposure (dated by TCRdb to about 2021). Broadly, across the study: For sensitization, 2% DPC in acetone was applied to an approximately 2 cm by approximately 2 cm area of upper inner arm skin. Libraries were combined into a pool for sequencing, and differences in TCR yield between samples came mainly from small differences in library volumes within the pool. Throughout the approximately 26-week study period, patients were also given weekly therapeutic DPC doses on the scalp. Patch testing was done on the upper back using Finn chambers containing 0.01% DPC, and results were scored after 6 days according to International Contact Dermatitis Research Group standards. Blood samples were taken from patients before sensitization (week 0) and then at 2, 6 and about 24 weeks after DPC sensitization. Most of the patients in the cohort were female, and the cohort covered alopecia areata with under or over 50% scalp involvement, alopecia totalis and alopecia universalis. Blood for TCR sequencing was provided by twenty-nine alopecia patients at one to four time points (pre-sensitization, 2, 6 and 24 weeks). This study followed changes in the peripheral blood TCR repertoire in vivo during primary and secondary sensitization of alopecia patients to the hapten diphenylcyclopropenone (DPC).

The library came from RACE. The sequencer listed for this sample is NextSeq 500. During library preparation, unique molecular identifiers were attached to individual cDNA molecules so that TCRs could be counted in a quantitative, reproducible way. From each blood RNA sample, both TCR alpha and TCR beta chains were sequenced. Turning to the authors' computational methods: Samples had a median of 95,638 TCRs, with a range from roughly 20,000 to 690,600. The Decombinator software suite was used to annotate V, J and CDR3 in the TCR reads. Every sample was subsampled to the same number of TCRs (28,000) for the PS versus PT1 abundance plots. TCRs were defined as expanded if absent before sensitization and observed at least eight times at the 2-week time point. Starting from the raw public reads, TCRdb applied fastp trimming at Q25, assembled clones with MiXCR and retained in-frame beta chains. For every CDR3 protein sequence, its rows merge into one entry that carries the most common genes and DNA. These V and J calls rely on TCRdb rather than the paper's analysis. The sample table contains some 350,000 distinct CDR3 sequences; only one count was recorded for more than 5% of them. Together, the top ten hold more than 5.5% of the sample.

The paper's findings and limits, for the study overall: Repeated subsampling changed both the strength of the expansion versus patch-test correlation and the threshold at which that correlation became significant. A positive correlation was found between the number of PT1 expanded TCRs and patch test score, with significance reached at thresholds 8, 16 and 32 but not 4. DPC sensitization did not change the number of TCRs with a frequency above 1 in 1000, and there was no evidence of changes in global repertoire structure. Expanded TCRs formed significantly more large CDR3 similarity clusters than pre-sensitization or healthy control sets, consistent with antigen-driven responses. Alopecia, a presumed autoimmune disease, was present in all patients, so the immune response of the patients might differ from that of healthy individuals.

This specimen's time point label, per the study, means: patch test 2, 6 weeks after DPC sensitization. Interpreted using the paper, the treatment or condition label stands for: therapeutic diphenylcyclopropenone sensitization with weekly scalp DPC. Blood at each patch-test visit was drawn before the patch test was applied. Patients were considered eligible if aged 18 to 70, diagnosed with alopecia and deemed suitable for DPC therapy, and patients were excluded if pregnant. Unfractionated whole blood was collected in Tempus Blood RNA tubes, and total RNA was extracted from that blood. The input for sequencing was whole blood, taken in connection with sensitization to the hapten diphenylcyclopropenone (DPC). The chain uses TRBV19 and TRBJ2-3, with a tentative D call of TRBD1 or TRBD2, each matching 5 bases. This receptor was identified in a woman younger than 30 with alopecia areata. Some clones in this sample may be carry-over from other donors' samples. The DNA reads TGTGCCAGTAGTATCTACGGGGCCGGAGATACGCAGTATTTT. Translated, this is CASSIYGAGDTQYF.